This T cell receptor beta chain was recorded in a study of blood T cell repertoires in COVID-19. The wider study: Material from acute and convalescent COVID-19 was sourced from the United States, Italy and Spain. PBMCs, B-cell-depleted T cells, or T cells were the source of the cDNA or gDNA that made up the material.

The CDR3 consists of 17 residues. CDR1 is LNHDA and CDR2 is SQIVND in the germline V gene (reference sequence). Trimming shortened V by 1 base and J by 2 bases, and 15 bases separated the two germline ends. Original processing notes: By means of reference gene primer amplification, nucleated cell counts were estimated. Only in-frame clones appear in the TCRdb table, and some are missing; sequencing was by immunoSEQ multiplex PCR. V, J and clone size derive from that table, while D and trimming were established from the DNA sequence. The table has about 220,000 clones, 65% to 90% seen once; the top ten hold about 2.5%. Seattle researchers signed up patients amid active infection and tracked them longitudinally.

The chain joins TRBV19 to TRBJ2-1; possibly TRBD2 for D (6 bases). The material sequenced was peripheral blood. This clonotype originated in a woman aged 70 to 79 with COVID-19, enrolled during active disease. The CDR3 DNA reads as TGTGCCAGTAGTATAGGTAGCGGAGCTGGAGCCTACAATGAGCAGTTCTTC. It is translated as CASSIGSGAGAYNEQFF.